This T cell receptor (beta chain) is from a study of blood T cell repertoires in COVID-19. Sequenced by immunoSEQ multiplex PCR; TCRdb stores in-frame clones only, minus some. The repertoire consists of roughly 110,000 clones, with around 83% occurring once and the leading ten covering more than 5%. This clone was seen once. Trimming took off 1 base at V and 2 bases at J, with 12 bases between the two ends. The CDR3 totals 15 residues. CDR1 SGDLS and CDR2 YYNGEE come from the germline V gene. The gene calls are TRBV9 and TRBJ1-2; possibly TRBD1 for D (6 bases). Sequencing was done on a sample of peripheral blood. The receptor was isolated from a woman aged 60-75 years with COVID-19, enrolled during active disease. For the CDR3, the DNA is TGTGCCAGCAGCGTATCCCCTCAGGGGAACTATGGCTACACCTTC. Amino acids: CASSVSPQGNYGYTF.